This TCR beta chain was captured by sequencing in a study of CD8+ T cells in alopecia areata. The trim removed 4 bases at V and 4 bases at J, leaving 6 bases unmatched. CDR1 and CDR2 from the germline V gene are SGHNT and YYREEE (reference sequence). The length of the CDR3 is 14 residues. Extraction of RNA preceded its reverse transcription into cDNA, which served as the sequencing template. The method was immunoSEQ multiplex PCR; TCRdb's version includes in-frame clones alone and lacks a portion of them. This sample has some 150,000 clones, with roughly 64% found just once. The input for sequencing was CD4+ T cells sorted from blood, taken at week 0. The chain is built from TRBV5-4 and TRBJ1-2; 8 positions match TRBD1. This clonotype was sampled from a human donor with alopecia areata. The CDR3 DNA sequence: TGTGCCAGCAGCGGACCAGGGGGCTCCTATGGCTACACCTTC. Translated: CASSGPGGSYGYTF.